Each of the 11 T cell receptor beta chains below was sequenced from the same sample in a study of T cells in Graves' hyperthyroidism and ophthalmopathy. RNA transcripts served as the template for amplifying TCR beta CDR3 regions. Using the HTBI primer set, a first-round RT-PCR was run on the TCR CDR3. TCRdb reprocessed the multiplex PCR reads via MiXCR and lists one record per CDR3 protein. The sample contains fewer than 900,000 distinct CDR3 sequences, around 20% of which appear only once. The sample comprised blood. The receptors here all came from a woman between 50 and 59 years old with Graves' hyperthyroidism that later progressed to Graves' ophthalmopathy.

This clonotype was recorded at least ten times. This chain uses TRBV18 with TRBJ1-5, with a tentative D call TRBD1 (5 bases). Germline assignment: CDR1 KGHSH and CDR2 LQKENI. The CDR3 sequence is 14 residues long. Between the trimmed V and J ends, which lost 3 bases and 3 bases, there was a span of 9 bases. DNA for the CDR3: TGTGCCAGCTCACCGGGGACTGACAATCAGCCCCAGCATTTT. Translation gives CASSPGTDNQPQHF.

This clonotype was recorded many times. The chain recombines TRBV5-1 with TRBJ1-1, with D perhaps TRBD1 (5 bases). Trimming took off 0 bases at V and 5 bases at J, with 11 bases between the two ends. Germline V CDR1 and CDR2: SGHRS, YFSETQ. This CDR3 is 14 amino acids long. The CDR3: CASSLAGTRTEAFF. DNA of the CDR3: TGCGCCAGCAGCTTGGCCGGGACGAGGACTGAAGCTTTCTTT.

Ten or more counts support this clonotype. CDR3 protein: CASSLMGNQYEQYF. The CDR3 bases are TGTGCCAGCAGTTTAATGGGCAACCAATACGAGCAGTACTTC. The V and J genes are TRBV12-3 or TRBV12-4 and TRBJ2-7; unclear D gene. This CDR3 is built from 14 residues. V shed 2 bases and J shed 4 bases, with 12 bases lying between them.

In this sample, this clonotype turned up a few times. The CDR3 sequence is CASSPWDRTHTEAFF. In DNA, the CDR3 is TGTGCCAGCAGCCCCTGGGACAGGACGCACACTGAAGCTTTCTTT. The chain combines TRBV14 with TRBJ1-1; 8 bases are a match to TRBD1. The germline gives CDR1 SGHDN, CDR2 FVKESK. This CDR3 is 15 amino acids long. After removal of 4 bases from V and 3 bases from J, the junction contained 7 bases not matched to a gene.

This clonotype was picked up many times. The chain carries TRBV7-3 and TRBJ2-3, with D possibly being TRBD2 (6 bases). The CDR3 totals 16 residues. V lost 3 bases to trimming and J lost 4 bases, with 17 bases between them. CDR1 and CDR2 from the germline V gene are SGHTA and FQGTGA. The CDR3 bases are TGTGCCAGCAGCTTGACGGGACTTCCGAGGGCAGATACGCAGTATTTT. Translating gives CASSLTGLPRADTQYF.

The chain combines TRBV20-1 with TRBJ1-2, with TRBD1 as a possible D gene (6 bases). Trimming removed 0 bases from V and 4 bases from J, with 18 bases in between. In germline, CDR1 is DFQATT, CDR2 SNEGSKA (reference sequence). The CDR3 length is 16 residues. CDR3 protein: CSARDSGHMGVYGYTF. In DNA form, the CDR3 reads TGCAGTGCTAGAGATTCGGGACACATGGGAGTCTATGGCTACACCTTC.

The chain joins TRBV20-1 to TRBJ2-3; 9 bases are a match to TRBD2. The germline V gene has CDR1 DFQATT and CDR2 SNEGSKA (reference sequence). CDR3 size: 16 residues. Unmatched junction bases numbered 7, after V lost 2 bases and J lost 1 base. CDR3 region: CSARSPSGVGTDTQYF. The CDR3 coding sequence is TGCAGTGCTAGATCCCCTAGCGGGGTGGGCACAGATACGCAGTATTTT.

This clonotype showed up many times. V gene TRBV11-2 combines with J gene TRBJ2-7; 11 bases fit TRBD1. Germline-derived CDR1 and CDR2 are SGHAT and FQNNGV. The V segment lost 5 bases and the J segment 7 bases; nucleotides outside the gene matches: 1. CDR3 length: 12 amino acids. The CDR3 nucleotides are TGTGCCAGCAGCGGGGACAGGGGGGAGCAGTACTTC. The encoded protein is CASSGDRGEQYF.

This clonotype came up many times. The chain links TRBV6-1 to TRBJ2-7; D is possibly TRBD1 (6 bases). Looked up from germline, CDR1 is MNHNS and CDR2 is SASEGT. V lost 5 bases and J 1 base, leaving 12 bases between the germline ends. The CDR3 extends over 14 amino acids. The CDR3 DNA follows: TGTGCCAGCAGTCCCCAAGGACAGTCCTACGAGCAGTACTTC. Translation gives CASSPQGQSYEQYF.

This clonotype has a count of ten or more. This rearrangement joins TRBV11-2 to TRBJ1-1; D uncertain. Germline-derived CDR1 and CDR2 are SGHAT and FQNNGV. The CDR3 runs to 15 residues. V was clipped by 0 bases and J by 1 base, with 9 bases between them. CDR3 amino acids: CASSLDLVGNTEAFF. The DNA for the CDR3 is TGTGCCAGCAGCTTAGATCTTGTAGGGAACACTGAAGCTTTCTTT.

This clonotype was detected many times. The chain joins TRBV9 to TRBJ1-1, with D maybe TRBD1 (6 bases). V dropped 4 bases and J dropped 3 bases, with 16 bases sitting between them. The CDR3 is 15 residues long. The germline V gene encodes CDR1 SGDLS and CDR2 YYNGEE. CDR3 bases: TGTGCCAGCAGCCCTCGGACGGCAGGGGACACTGAAGCTTTCTTT. This encodes CASSPRTAGDTEAFF.